The 19 T cell receptor beta chains presented below share a single source sample, sequenced in a study of blood T cell repertoires in COVID-19. Sequencing used immunoSEQ multiplex PCR; TCRdb keeps in-frame clones, though not all of them. The data contain around 170,000 clones, about nine tenths of them singletons. What was sequenced was peripheral blood. The receptor set was obtained from a man between 18 and 29 years old who had recovered from COVID-19.

V and J are TRBV14 and TRBJ2-7, with a tentative D call TRBD2 (7 bases). From germline, CDR1 is SGHDN and CDR2 FVKESK. This CDR3 region has 14 residues. V lost 5 bases, J lost 6 bases, and 17 bases lay in between. CDR3 bases: TGTGCCAGCAGCGCCTCAAGGGGGAGGGTCGAGCAGTACTTC. Translation gives CASSASRGRVEQYF.

The chain couples TRBV27 to TRBJ1-5, with a weak D call TRBD1 (6 bases). Per the germline V gene, CDR1 is MNHEY and CDR2 is SMNVEV (reference sequence). This CDR3 spans 15 amino acids. Between the trimmed V and J ends, which lost 1 base and 5 bases, there was a span of 12 bases. The CDR3 sequence is CASSLWGGGDQPQHF. CDR3 bases: TGTGCCAGCAGTTTATGGGGGGGCGGTGATCAGCCCCAGCATTTT.

V is TRBV19 and J is TRBJ1-6; D remains unclear. V shed 5 bases and J shed 14 bases, with 13 bases lying between them. The CDR3 sequence is 12 residues long. Germline CDR1 is LNHDA and CDR2 is SQIVND (reference sequence). The CDR3 DNA is TGTGCCAGTAGTCTCTCGGGTTTGGCCCTCCACTTT. Translating gives CASSLSGLALHF.

V and J are TRBV6-2 or TRBV6-3 and TRBJ2-1; 8 bases fit TRBD2. From germline, CDR1 is MNHEY and CDR2 SVGEGT. J was trimmed by 8 bases and V by 2 bases; bases with no gene match: 8. The CDR3 runs to 15 residues. CDR3 protein: CASSYGGRSNDEQFF. The DNA of the CDR3 is TGTGCCAGCAGTTACGGCGGGAGGTCCAACGATGAGCAGTTCTTC.

J is TRBJ2-4 and V is TRBV4-3, with 9 nucleotides matching TRBD2. V was pared by 3 bases and J by 6 bases, with 15 bases of the junction left unmatched. There are 18 residues in the CDR3. Germline CDR1 is LGHNA and CDR2 is YSLEER. CDR3 protein: CASSHTSGASGMGNIQYF. CDR3 coding DNA: TGCGCCAGCAGCCATACCTCCGGGGCTAGCGGGATGGGAAACATTCAGTACTTC.

This clone was seen a few times. The chain is built from TRBV7-3 and TRBJ2-1; 7 nucleotides agree with TRBD1. The length of the CDR3 is 13 residues. The germline CDR1 and CDR2 sequences are SGHTA and FQGTGA. V dropped 4 bases and J dropped 5; count of bases not matched to a gene: 2. CDR3 in DNA: TGTGCCAGCAGCTCAGACAGGGACAATGAGCAGTTCTTC. Encoded protein: CASSSDRDNEQFF.

The chain is built from TRBV6-2 or TRBV6-3 and TRBJ2-7, with TRBD1 identical over 9 bases. V lost 2 bases, J lost 5 bases, and 7 bases stayed unmatched. Germline V gene sequence: CDR1 MNHEY, CDR2 SVGEGT. This CDR3 has 15 amino acids. CDR3 in DNA: TGTGCCAGCAGTTACGCCGGGACAGGGCACCACGAGCAGTACTTC. It translates to CASSYAGTGHHEQYF.

The chain is built from TRBV5-8 and TRBJ2-1; no clear D. Trimming stripped 0 bases from V and 9 bases from J, with 7 bases between. From germline, CDR1 is SGHTS and CDR2 YDEGEE. The CDR3 loop spans 12 amino acids. DNA for the CDR3: TGTGCCAGCAGCTTGGTTCTCGGTGAGCAGTTCTTC. Translated, it gives CASSLVLGEQFF.

CDR3 sequence: CASSLILRGRMVETQYF. The CDR3 DNA reads TGTGCCAGCAGTTTAATTCTTCGGGGGAGGATGGTAGAGACCCAGTACTTC. This chain uses TRBV28 with TRBJ2-5; D possibly corresponds to TRBD2 (6 bases). With 2 bases removed from V and 4 bases from J, the gap between germline ends came to 20 bases. CDR1 and CDR2 from the germline V gene are MDHEN and SYDVKM. This CDR3 has 17 residues. Full variable domain (remainder filled in from reference TRBV28 and TRBJ2-5): DVKVTQSSRYLVKRTGEKVFLECVQDMDHENMFWYRQDPGLGLRLIYFSYDVKMKEKGDIPEGYSVSREKKERFSLILESASTNQTSMYLCASSLILRGRMVETQYFGPGTRLLVL.

This clone was observed once. Other DNA sequences in this specimen translate into the identical CDR3. V usage is TRBV12-3 or TRBV12-4 and J usage is TRBJ1-1; D is uncertain. V was clipped by 1 base and J by 1 base, with 4 bases between them. The CDR3 is 13 amino acids. The CDR3 nucleotides are TGTGCCAGCAGTTTAGGCGGGAACACTGAAGCTTTCTTT. Translated, it gives CASSLGGNTEAFF.

The chain links TRBV4-3 to TRBJ2-3; D perhaps matches TRBD2 (5 bases). This CDR3 contains 16 residues. Germline values: CDR1 LGHNA, CDR2 YSLEER. Trimming removed 0 bases at V and 0 bases at J, with 10 bases between. CDR3 sequence: CASSQDPPGSTDTQYF. Written as DNA, the CDR3 is TGCGCCAGCAGCCAAGACCCCCCGGGGAGCACAGATACGCAGTATTTT.

This clone came up a few times. This chain links TRBV19 with TRBJ1-2; D not certain. The ends were cut back, 1 base at V and 10 bases at J, with 13 bases in the middle. CDR3 size: 13 residues. Germline-derived CDR1 and CDR2 are LNHDA and SQIVND (reference sequence). The CDR3 loop reads CASSIGGSLVYTF. The CDR3 DNA is TGTGCCAGTAGTATAGGAGGCTCCTTGGTCTACACCTTC. Based on the CDR3 plus reference TRBV19 and TRBJ1-2, the full variable domain is DGGITQSPKYLFRKEGQNVTLSCEQNLNHDAMYWYRQDPGQGLRLIYYSQIVNDFQKGDIAEGYSVSREKKESFPLTVTSAQKNPTAFYLCASSIGGSLVYTFGSGTRLTVV.

The V call is TRBV10-3, the J call TRBJ2-3; D might be TRBD2 (6 bases). Trimming removed 6 bases at V and 2 bases at J, with 15 bases between. The CDR3 is made up of 15 amino acids. Per the germline V gene, CDR1 is ENHRY and CDR2 is SYGVKD. CDR3 protein: CAIRARGGSTDTQYF. CDR3 coding DNA: TGTGCCATCAGGGCCCGTGGGGGGTCCACAGATACGCAGTATTTT.

The chain has TRBV6-2 or TRBV6-3 and TRBJ1-2, with a tentative D call TRBD1 (6 bases). The CDR3 sequence is 13 residues long. Germline V gene data show CDR1 as MNHEY and CDR2 as SVGEGT. Deletions cut 3 bases from V and 8 bases from J, with 13 bases between. The chain's CDR3 is CASSYVRGQGYTF. The CDR3 bases are TGTGCCAGCAGTTATGTGAGGGGACAAGGCTACACCTTC.

This rearrangement joins TRBV4-1 to TRBJ2-1, with 11 bases fitting TRBD2. CDR1 and CDR2 (germline): MGHRA, YSYEKL. J gave up 9 bases and V 4 bases, and 20 bases lay outside the gene matches. The length of the CDR3 is 19 residues. CDR3 sequence reads: CASSPTLSGTSGGRGEQFF. In DNA form, the CDR3 reads TGCGCCAGCAGCCCCACTTTGTCCGGGACTAGCGGAGGGCGGGGTGAGCAGTTCTTC.

V gene TRBV2 combines with J gene TRBJ2-2; D gene uncertain. This CDR3 spans 13 amino acids. The germline V gene encodes CDR1 SNHLY and CDR2 FYNNEI. V was pared by 4 bases and J by 0 bases, with 3 bases between. DNA for the CDR3: TGTGCCAGCAGTGCGGCGAACACCGGGGAGCTGTTTTTT. It encodes CASSAANTGELFF.

J is TRBJ1-1 and V is TRBV19; 9 bases agree with TRBD1. The CDR3 loop spans 15 amino acids. CDR1 is LNHDA, CDR2 SQIVND, per germline (reference sequence). Trimming took 5 bases from V and 5 from J; bases not matched to a gene: 9. The CDR3 is CASSSGPGQGTEAFF. In DNA form, the CDR3 reads TGTGCCAGTAGTTCGGGACCGGGACAGGGAACTGAAGCTTTCTTT. The full variable domain, completed using reference TRBV19 and TRBJ1-1, is DGGITQSPKYLFRKEGQNVTLSCEQNLNHDAMYWYRQDPGQGLRLIYYSQIVNDFQKGDIAEGYSVSREKKESFPLTVTSAQKNPTAFYLCASSSGPGQGTEAFFGQGTRLTVV.

The rearrangement joins TRBV15 to TRBJ1-4; perhaps TRBD1 as D (5 bases). This CDR3 comprises 14 residues. The V end was cut by 9 bases, the J end by 8 bases, with 19 bases between. Per germline, CDR1 LNHNV and CDR2 YYDKDF (reference sequence). The CDR3 sequence is CATQADPLEEKLFF. CDR3 in DNA: TGTGCCACACAGGCGGACCCCCTGGAGGAAAAACTGTTTTTT. Using reference TRBV15 and TRBJ1-4 for the parts outside the CDR3, the full variable domain is DAMVIQNPRYQVTQFGKPVTLSCSQTLNHNVMYWYQQKSSQAPKLLFHYYDKDFNNEADTPDNFQSRRPNTSFCFLDIRSPGLGDTAMYLCATQADPLEEKLFFGSGTQLSVL.

V and J are TRBV7-2 and TRBJ2-5; 11 nucleotides align to TRBD2. This CDR3 region has 17 residues. CDR1 and CDR2 (germline): SGHTA, FQGNSA. V lost 5 bases and J lost 5; bases outside the gene matches: 13. CDR3 sequence: CASSTLLLAGGGETQYF. The CDR3 DNA is TGTGCCAGCAGCACCCTATTGCTAGCGGGAGGTGGGGAGACCCAGTACTTC.